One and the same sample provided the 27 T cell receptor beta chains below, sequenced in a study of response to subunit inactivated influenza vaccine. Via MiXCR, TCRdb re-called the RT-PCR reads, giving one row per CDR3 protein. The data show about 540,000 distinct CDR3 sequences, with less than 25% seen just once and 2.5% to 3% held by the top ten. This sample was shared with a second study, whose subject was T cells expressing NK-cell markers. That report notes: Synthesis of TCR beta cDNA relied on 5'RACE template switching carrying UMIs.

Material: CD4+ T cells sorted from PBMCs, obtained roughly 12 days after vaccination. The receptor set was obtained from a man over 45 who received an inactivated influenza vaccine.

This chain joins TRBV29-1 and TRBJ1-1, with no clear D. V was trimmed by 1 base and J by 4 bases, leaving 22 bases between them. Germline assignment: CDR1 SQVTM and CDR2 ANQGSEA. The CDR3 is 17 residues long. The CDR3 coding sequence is TGCAGCGTTGAAGGCCCTAGTAGACAATCCGCGGCCACTGAAGCTTTCTTT. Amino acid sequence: CSVEGPSRQSAATEAFF.

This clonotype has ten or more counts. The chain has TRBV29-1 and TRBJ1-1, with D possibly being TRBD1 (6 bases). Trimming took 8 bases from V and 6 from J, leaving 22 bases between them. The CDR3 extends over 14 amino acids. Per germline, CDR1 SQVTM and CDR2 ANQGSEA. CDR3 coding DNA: TGCAGCACGATCCGGACAGATCCTGGGGCTGAAGCTTTCTTT. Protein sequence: CSTIRTDPGAEAFF.

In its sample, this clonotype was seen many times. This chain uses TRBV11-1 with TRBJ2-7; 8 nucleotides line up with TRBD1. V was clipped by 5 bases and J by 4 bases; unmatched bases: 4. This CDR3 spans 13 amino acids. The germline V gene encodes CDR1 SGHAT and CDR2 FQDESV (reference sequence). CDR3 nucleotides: TGTGCCAGCAGCCGGGACAGGTTTTACGAGCAGTACTTC. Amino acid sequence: CASSRDRFYEQYF.

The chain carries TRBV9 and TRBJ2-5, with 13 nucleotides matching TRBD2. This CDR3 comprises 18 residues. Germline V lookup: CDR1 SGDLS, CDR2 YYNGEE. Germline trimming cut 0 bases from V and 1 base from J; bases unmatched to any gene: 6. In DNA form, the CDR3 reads TGTGCCAGCAGCGTAGGACTAGCGGGGGGCCTTATCCAAGAGACCCAGTACTTC. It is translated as CASSVGLAGGLIQETQYF. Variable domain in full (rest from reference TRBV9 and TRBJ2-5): DSGVTQTPKHLITATGQRVTLRCSPRSGDLSVYWYQQSLDQGLQFLIQYYNGEERAKGNILERFSAQQFPDLHSELNLSSLELGDSALYFCASSVGLAGGLIQETQYFGPGTRLLVL.

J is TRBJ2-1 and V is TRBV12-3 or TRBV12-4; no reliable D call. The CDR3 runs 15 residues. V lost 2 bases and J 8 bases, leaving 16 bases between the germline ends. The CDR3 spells CASSLSASSPYEQFF. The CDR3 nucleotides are TGTGCCAGCAGTTTATCGGCCTCAAGCCCCTATGAGCAGTTCTTC.

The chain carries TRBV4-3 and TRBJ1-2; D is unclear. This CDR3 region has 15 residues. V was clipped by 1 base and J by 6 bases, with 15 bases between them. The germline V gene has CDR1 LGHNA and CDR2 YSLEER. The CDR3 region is CASSQVIGIRDGYTF. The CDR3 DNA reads TGCGCCAGCAGCCAAGTAATTGGTATTCGGGATGGCTACACCTTC.

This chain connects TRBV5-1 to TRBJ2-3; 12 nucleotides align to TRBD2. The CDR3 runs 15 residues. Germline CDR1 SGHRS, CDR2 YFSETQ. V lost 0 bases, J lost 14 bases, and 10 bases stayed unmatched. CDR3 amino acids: CASSLDVTSGGPGYF. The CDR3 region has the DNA TGCGCCAGCAGCTTGGACGTGACTAGCGGGGGCCCCGGGTATTTT.

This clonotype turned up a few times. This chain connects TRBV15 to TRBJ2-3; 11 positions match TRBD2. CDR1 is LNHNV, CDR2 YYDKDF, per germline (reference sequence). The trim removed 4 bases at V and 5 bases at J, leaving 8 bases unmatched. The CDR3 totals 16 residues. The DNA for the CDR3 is TGTGCCACCAGCACCTTACTAGCGGGGGATAAAGATACGCAGTATTTT. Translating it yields CATSTLLAGDKDTQYF. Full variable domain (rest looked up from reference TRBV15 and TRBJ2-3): DAMVIQNPRYQVTQFGKPVTLSCSQTLNHNVMYWYQQKSSQAPKLLFHYYDKDFNNEADTPDNFQSRRPNTSFCFLDIRSPGLGDTAMYLCATSTLLAGDKDTQYFGPGTRLTVL.

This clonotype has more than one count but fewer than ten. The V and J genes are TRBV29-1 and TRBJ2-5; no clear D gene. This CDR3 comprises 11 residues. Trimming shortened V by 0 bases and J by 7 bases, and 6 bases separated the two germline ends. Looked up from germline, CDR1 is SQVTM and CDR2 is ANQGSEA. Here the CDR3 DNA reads TGCAGCGTTGAAGAGACCCGGACCCAGTACTTC. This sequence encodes CSVEETRTQYF.

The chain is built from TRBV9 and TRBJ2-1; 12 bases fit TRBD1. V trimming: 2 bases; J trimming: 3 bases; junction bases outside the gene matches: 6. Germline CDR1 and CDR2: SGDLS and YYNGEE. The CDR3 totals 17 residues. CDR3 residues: CASSVGTGGVGYNEQFF. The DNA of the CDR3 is TGTGCCAGCAGCGTGGGGACAGGGGGCGTTGGCTACAATGAGCAGTTCTTC.

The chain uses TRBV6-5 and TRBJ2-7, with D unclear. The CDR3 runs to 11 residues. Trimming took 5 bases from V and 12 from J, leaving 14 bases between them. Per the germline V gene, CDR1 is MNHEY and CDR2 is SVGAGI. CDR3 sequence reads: CASSTGRMWYF. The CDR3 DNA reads TGTGCCAGCAGTACCGGGCGTATGTGGTACTTC.

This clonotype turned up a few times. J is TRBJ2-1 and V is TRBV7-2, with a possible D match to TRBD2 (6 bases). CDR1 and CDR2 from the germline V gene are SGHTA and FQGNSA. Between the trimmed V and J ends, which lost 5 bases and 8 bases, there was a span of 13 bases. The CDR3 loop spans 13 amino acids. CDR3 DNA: TGTGCCAGCAGCCGGAGGGGTGTACATGAGCAGTTCTTC. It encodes CASSRRGVHEQFF.

CDR3 residues: CASSLRLRLTSYGYTF. The CDR3 DNA is TGTGCCAGCAGTCTCCGTCTAAGGCTTACGAGTTATGGCTACACCTTC. V is TRBV28 and J is TRBJ1-2; D is unresolved. The CDR3 loop spans 16 amino acids. Germline CDR1 reads MDHEN; CDR2 reads SYDVKM. Between the trimmed V and J ends, which lost 5 bases and 5 bases, there was a span of 21 bases.

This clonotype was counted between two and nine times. The CDR3 region is CASSPSRGGVNNEQFF. In DNA form, the CDR3 reads TGTGCCAGCAGCCCCTCTAGAGGGGGCGTTAATAATGAGCAGTTCTTC. J is TRBJ2-1 and V is TRBV7-3, with 7 bases fitting TRBD1. The germline CDR1 and CDR2 sequences are SGHTA and FQGTGA. CDR3 length equals 16 residues. V was clipped by 5 bases and J by 7 bases; unmatched bases: 14. Together with reference TRBV7-3 and TRBJ2-1, the CDR3 gives the full variable domain: GAGVSQTPSNKVTEKGKYVELRCDPISGHTALYWYRQSLGQGPEFLIYFQGTGAADDSGLPNDRFFAVRPEGSVSTLKIQRTERGDSAVYLCASSPSRGGVNNEQFFGPGTRLTVL.

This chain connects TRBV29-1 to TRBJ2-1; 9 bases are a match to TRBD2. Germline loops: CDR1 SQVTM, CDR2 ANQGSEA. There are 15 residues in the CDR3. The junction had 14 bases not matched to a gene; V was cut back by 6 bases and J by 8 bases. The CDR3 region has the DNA TGCAGCGTGGTGTTGATAGCGGGAGTTCGAGATGAGCAGTTCTTC. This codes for CSVVLIAGVRDEQFF.

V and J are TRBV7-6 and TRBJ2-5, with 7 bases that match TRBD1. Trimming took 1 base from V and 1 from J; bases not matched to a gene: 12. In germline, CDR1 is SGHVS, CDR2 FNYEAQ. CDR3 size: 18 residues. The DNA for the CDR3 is TGTGCCAGCAGCTTAGTGTCGCCTCACAGGGGACCCCAAGAGACCCAGTACTTC. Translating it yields CASSLVSPHRGPQETQYF.

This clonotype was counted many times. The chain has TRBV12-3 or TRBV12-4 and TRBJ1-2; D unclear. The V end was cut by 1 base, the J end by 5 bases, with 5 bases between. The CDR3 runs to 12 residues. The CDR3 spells CASSLELYGYTF. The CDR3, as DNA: TGTGCCAGCAGTTTAGAATTATATGGCTACACCTTC.

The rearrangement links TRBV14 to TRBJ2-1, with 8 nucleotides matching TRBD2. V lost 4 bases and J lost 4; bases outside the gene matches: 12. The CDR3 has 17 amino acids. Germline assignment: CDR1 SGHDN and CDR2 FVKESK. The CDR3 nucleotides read TGTGCCAGCAGCCCAAAGATTGCTACTAGCGGTTACAATGAGCAGTTCTTC. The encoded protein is CASSPKIATSGYNEQFF.

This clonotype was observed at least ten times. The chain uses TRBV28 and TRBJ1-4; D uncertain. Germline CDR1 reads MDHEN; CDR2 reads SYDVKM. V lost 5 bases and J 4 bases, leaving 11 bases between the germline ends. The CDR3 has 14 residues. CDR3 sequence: CASSLSGRNEKLFF. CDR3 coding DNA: TGTGCCAGCAGTCTCTCGGGTCGTAATGAAAAACTGTTTTTT.

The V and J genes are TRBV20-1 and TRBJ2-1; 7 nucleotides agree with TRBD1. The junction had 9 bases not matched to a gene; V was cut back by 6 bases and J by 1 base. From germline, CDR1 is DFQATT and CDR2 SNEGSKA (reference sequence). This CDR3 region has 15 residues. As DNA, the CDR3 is TGCAGTGCGGCGACAGGGCCACTATCCTACAATGAGCAGTTCTTC. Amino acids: CSAATGPLSYNEQFF.

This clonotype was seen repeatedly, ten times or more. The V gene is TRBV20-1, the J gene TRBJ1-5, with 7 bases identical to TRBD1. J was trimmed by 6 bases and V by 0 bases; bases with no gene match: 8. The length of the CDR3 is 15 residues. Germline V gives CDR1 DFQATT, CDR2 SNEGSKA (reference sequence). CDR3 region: CSAREQGQFFQPQHF. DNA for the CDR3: TGCAGTGCTAGAGAACAGGGGCAGTTCTTTCAGCCCCAGCATTTT.

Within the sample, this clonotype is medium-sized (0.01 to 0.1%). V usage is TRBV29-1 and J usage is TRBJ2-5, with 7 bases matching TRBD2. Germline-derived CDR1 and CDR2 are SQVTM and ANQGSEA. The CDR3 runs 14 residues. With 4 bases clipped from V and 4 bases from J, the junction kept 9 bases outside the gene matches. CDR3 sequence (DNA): TGCAGCGTTGCGGAACGGGGGGTCGGAGAGACCCAGTACTTC. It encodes CSVAERGVGETQYF.

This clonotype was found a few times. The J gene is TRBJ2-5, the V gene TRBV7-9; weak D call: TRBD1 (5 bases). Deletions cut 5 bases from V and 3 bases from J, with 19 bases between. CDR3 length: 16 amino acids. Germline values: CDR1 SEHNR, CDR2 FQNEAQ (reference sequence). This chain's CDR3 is CASSHLWQGRKETQYF. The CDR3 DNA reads TGTGCCAGCAGCCACCTTTGGCAGGGCAGGAAAGAGACCCAGTACTTC.

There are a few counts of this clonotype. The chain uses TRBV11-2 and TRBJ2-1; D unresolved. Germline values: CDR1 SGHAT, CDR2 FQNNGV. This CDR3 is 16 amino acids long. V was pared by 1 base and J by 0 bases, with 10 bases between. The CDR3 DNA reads TGTGCCAGCAGCTTAGGAACTATCGGCTCCTACAATGAGCAGTTCTTC. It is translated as CASSLGTIGSYNEQFF.

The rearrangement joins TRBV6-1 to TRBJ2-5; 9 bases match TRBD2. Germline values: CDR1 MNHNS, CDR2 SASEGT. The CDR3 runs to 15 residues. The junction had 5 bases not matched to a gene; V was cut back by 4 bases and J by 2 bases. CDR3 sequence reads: CASSVGLAQQETQYF. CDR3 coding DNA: TGTGCCAGCAGTGTTGGACTAGCGCAACAAGAGACCCAGTACTTC.

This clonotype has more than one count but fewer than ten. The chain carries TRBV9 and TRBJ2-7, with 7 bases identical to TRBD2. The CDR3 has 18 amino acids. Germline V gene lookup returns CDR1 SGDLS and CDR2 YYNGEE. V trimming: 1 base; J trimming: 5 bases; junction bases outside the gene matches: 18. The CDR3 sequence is CASSVSASGASGEHEQYF. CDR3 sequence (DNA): TGTGCCAGCAGCGTAAGCGCTAGCGGAGCCTCGGGGGAGCACGAGCAGTACTTC.

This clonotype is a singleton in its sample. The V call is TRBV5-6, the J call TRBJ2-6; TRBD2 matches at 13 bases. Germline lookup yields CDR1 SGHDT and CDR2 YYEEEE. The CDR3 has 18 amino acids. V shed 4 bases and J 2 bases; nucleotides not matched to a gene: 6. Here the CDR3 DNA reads TGTGCCAGCAGCCTTTTCGGGACTAGCGGGGCTGGGGCCAACGTCCTGACTTTC. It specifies CASSLFGTSGAGANVLTF. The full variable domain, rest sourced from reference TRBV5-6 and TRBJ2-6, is DAGVTQSPTHLIKTRGQQVTLRCSPKSGHDTVSWYQQALGQGPQFIFQYYEEEERQRGNFPDRFSGHQFPNYSSELNVNALLLGDSALYLCASSLFGTSGAGANVLTFGAGSRLTVL.